This T cell receptor beta chain was captured by sequencing in a study of T cells in Graves' hyperthyroidism and ophthalmopathy. Amplified regions were TCR beta CDR3 sequences from RNA transcripts. The study used the HTBI primer set for a first-round RT-PCR of the TCR CDR3. TCRdb recomputed calls from the multiplex PCR reads with MiXCR, one row per CDR3 protein. The data hold around 250,000 distinct CDR3 sequences, with approximately 25% observed a single time. Germline V gives CDR1 KGHDR, CDR2 SFDVKD. The CDR3 contains 13 residues. Trimming removed 4 bases at V and 3 bases at J, with 9 bases between. Ophthalmopathy cases met thresholds of Clinical Activity Score at least 3, NOSPECS grade at least 4 and duration under 3 months.

This chain links TRBV24-1 with TRBJ2-7, with D maybe TRBD1 (5 bases). The receptor comes from a woman in her thirties or forties with Graves' ophthalmopathy. Sequenced input: blood. As DNA, the CDR3 is TGTGCCACCAGTGACCCAGGGTTCTACGAGCAGTACTTC. Translated: CATSDPGFYEQYF.